These 28 T cell receptor beta chains originate from one sample sequenced in a study of PD-L1 blockade in urothelial cancer. Libraries were prepared by immunoSEQ multiplex PCR; TCRdb keeps only in-frame clonotypes and omits some of them. This sample has roughly 50,000 clones, with 70% to 90% found just once. The material sequenced was PBMCs, taken around atezolizumab (anti-PD-L1) treatment. These TCRs come from a man aged 60-69 years with urothelial cancer.

This clone counts as medium-sized. CDR3 sequence: CASSFCQGTGFWQPQHF. DNA for the CDR3: TGCGCCAGCAGCTTTTGCCAAGGGACAGGCTTTTGGCAGCCCCAGCATTTT. The V and J genes are TRBV5-1 and TRBJ1-5; TRBD1 agrees at 8 bases. The V and J ends lost 2 bases and 7 bases, in that order; junction bases with no gene match: 14. The CDR3 totals 17 residues. The V gene's germline CDR1 is SGHRS and CDR2 YFSETQ.

The chain has TRBV4-1 and TRBJ1-1; TRBD1 matches 9 bases. CDR1 and CDR2 from the germline V gene are MGHRA and YSYEKL. Unmatched junction bases numbered 10, after V lost 1 base and J lost 7 bases. The CDR3 loop spans 16 amino acids. In nucleotides, the CDR3 is TGCGCCAGCAGCCAAGGATCGGGACAGGGTTTTCGTGAAGCTTTCTTT. Amino acid sequence: CASSQGSGQGFREAFF.

CDR3 region: CASSVVPGESEQYF. For the CDR3, the DNA is TGTGCCAGCAGCGTAGTTCCAGGGGAAAGCGAGCAGTACTTC. This sequence joins TRBV9 and TRBJ2-7, with D maybe TRBD1 (6 bases). With 0 bases removed from V and 6 bases from J, the gap between germline ends came to 13 bases. The CDR3 length is 14 residues. From germline, CDR1 is SGDLS and CDR2 YYNGEE. Full variable domain (missing parts from reference TRBV9 and TRBJ2-7): DSGVTQTPKHLITATGQRVTLRCSPRSGDLSVYWYQQSLDQGLQFLIQYYNGEERAKGNILERFSAQQFPDLHSELNLSSLELGDSALYFCASSVVPGESEQYFGPGTRLTVT.

This clone was recorded a few times. The chain recombines TRBV28 with TRBJ1-3, with D perhaps matching TRBD1 (5 bases). Germline loops: CDR1 MDHEN, CDR2 SYDVKM. The CDR3 is 13 residues long. The ends were cut back, 11 bases at V and 3 bases at J, with 14 bases in the middle. CDR3 amino acids: CAAGGGNGNTIYF. Written as DNA, the CDR3 is TGTGCCGCAGGTGGGGGGAATGGAAACACCATATATTTT.

This clone was recorded a few times. Other DNA sequences in this sample translate to the same CDR3. This rearrangement joins TRBV10-1 to TRBJ1-6, with TRBD1 as a possible D gene (6 bases). Between the trimmed V and J ends, which lost 2 bases and 8 bases, there was a span of 7 bases. The CDR3 is 13 amino acids. Germline CDR1 is WNHNN and CDR2 is SYGVQD (reference sequence). The CDR3 loop is CASSEAGDSPLHF. The CDR3 nucleotides read TGCGCCAGCAGTGAGGCAGGGGATTCACCCCTCCACTTT.

The V call is TRBV27, the J call TRBJ2-6; D is uncertain. The CDR3 extends over 15 amino acids. V shed 6 bases and J shed 2 bases, with 11 bases lying between them. Germline CDR1 is MNHEY and CDR2 is SMNVEV (reference sequence). The CDR3 nucleotides are TGTGCCAGCAGGGCCCAGGTGGCTGGGGCCAACGTCCTGACTTTC. This sequence encodes CASRAQVAGANVLTF.

This chain uses TRBV6-5 with TRBJ1-2; D gene uncertain. Trimming stripped 2 bases from V and 5 bases from J, with 15 bases between. The germline gives CDR1 MNHEY, CDR2 SVGAGI. The CDR3 runs 15 residues. CDR3 sequence (DNA): TGTGCCAGCAGTTACGATATTTTAGAATTGTATGGCTACACCTTC. This encodes CASSYDILELYGYTF.

The genes are TRBV7-8 and TRBJ1-5; possible D gene TRBD1, 5 bases. Germline V lookup: CDR1 SGHVS, CDR2 FQNEAQ. The CDR3 sequence is 13 residues long. V was clipped by 7 bases and J by 6 bases, with 13 bases between them. The CDR3 nucleotides are TGTGCCAGCACCCTGGGGGGGGGTCAGCCCCAGCATTTT. It encodes CASTLGGGQPQHF.

For the CDR3, the DNA is TGTGCCAGCAGTCCACAGGGTTACGAGCAGTACTTC. Translated: CASSPQGYEQYF. This chain joins TRBV27 and TRBJ2-7; perhaps TRBD1 as D (6 bases). Trimming left V 5 bases short and J 4 bases short, with 9 bases between. This CDR3 comprises 12 residues. Germline V gene data show CDR1 as MNHEY and CDR2 as SMNVEV (reference sequence).

V usage is TRBV5-1 and J usage is TRBJ1-3; possible D gene TRBD1, 5 bases. Trimming shortened V by 6 bases and J by 0 bases, and 13 bases separated the two germline ends. Germline CDR1 is SGHRS and CDR2 is YFSETQ. CDR3 length: 15 residues. The CDR3 is CASMPTGDSGNTIYF. The CDR3 region has the DNA TGCGCCAGCATGCCTACGGGGGACTCTGGAAACACCATATATTTT.

The rearrangement links TRBV29-1 to TRBJ2-7, with TRBD1 matching 8 bases. The CDR3 loop spans 12 amino acids. Germline CDR1 and CDR2: SQVTM and ANQGSEA. The trim removed 3 bases at V and 7 bases at J, leaving 5 bases unmatched. CDR3 sequence: CSVDRGPGEQYF. The CDR3 bases are TGCAGCGTTGACAGGGGGCCGGGGGAGCAGTACTTC.

The CDR3 protein is CASSPSSDRAANYGYTF. In DNA, the CDR3 is TGTGCCAGCAGCCCTTCCTCCGACAGGGCCGCTAACTATGGCTACACCTTC. The chain is built from TRBV5-4 and TRBJ1-2, with 7 bases fitting TRBD1. CDR3 length equals 17 residues. In germline, CDR1 is SGHNT, CDR2 YYREEE (reference sequence). After removal of 4 bases from V and 0 bases from J, the junction contained 12 bases not matched to a gene.

The chain couples TRBV30 to TRBJ2-7; TRBD1 agrees at 9 bases. V was clipped by 3 bases and J by 5 bases; unmatched bases: 8. The germline V gene encodes CDR1 GTSNPN and CDR2 SVGIG (reference sequence). CDR3 length: 14 amino acids. CDR3 region: CAWRPGTGLHEQYF. CDR3 nucleotide sequence: TGTGCCTGGAGACCCGGGACAGGGTTGCACGAGCAGTACTTC.

This chain joins TRBV9 and TRBJ2-3; 10 bases are a match to TRBD2. V trimming: 3 bases; J trimming: 0 bases; junction bases outside the gene matches: 4. This CDR3 has 16 amino acids. CDR1 is SGDLS and CDR2 is YYNGEE in the germline V gene. The DNA for the CDR3 is TGTGCCAGCAGCGACAAAGCGGGGGGGAGCACAGATACGCAGTATTTT. Its translation: CASSDKAGGSTDTQYF.

This rearrangement joins TRBV10-3 to TRBJ2-5; TRBD2 agrees at 16 bases. The germline gives CDR1 ENHRY, CDR2 SYGVKD. The CDR3 is 16 amino acids. V lost 6 bases, J lost 5 bases, and 6 bases stayed unmatched. CDR3 region: CAISLGTSGGAETQYF. As DNA, the CDR3 is TGTGCCATCAGCCTCGGGACTAGCGGGGGGGCCGAGACCCAGTACTTC.

V and J are TRBV5-4 and TRBJ1-4, with 7 nucleotides matching TRBD1. Germline assignment: CDR1 SGHNT and CDR2 YYREEE (reference sequence). CDR3 length: 15 amino acids. The J segment lost 7 bases and the V segment lost 4 bases, leaving 10 bases of the junction unmatched. The CDR3 spells CASSDNRGGGEKLFF. In nucleotides, the CDR3 is TGTGCCAGCAGCGATAACAGGGGTGGAGGTGAAAAACTGTTTTTT.

The chain recombines TRBV4-1 with TRBJ1-2; TRBD1 is a possible D gene (6 bases). Germline values: CDR1 MGHRA, CDR2 YSYEKL. The CDR3 extends over 14 amino acids. The V end was cut by 2 bases, the J end by 2 bases, with 9 bases between. The CDR3: CASSQRTVNYGYTF. The CDR3 DNA reads TGCGCCAGCAGCCAACGGACAGTAAACTATGGCTACACCTTC.

The V call is TRBV7-9, the J call TRBJ2-1; perhaps TRBD2 as D (5 bases). Per the germline V gene, CDR1 is SEHNR and CDR2 is FQNEAQ (reference sequence). This CDR3 is 17 amino acids long. Trimming stripped 1 base from V and 0 bases from J, with 13 bases between. The CDR3 coding sequence is TGTGCCAGCAGCTTAGGTCTACTTGAGGGCTCCTACAATGAGCAGTTCTTC. Translated: CASSLGLLEGSYNEQFF.

The rearrangement links TRBV19 to TRBJ2-7; 7 bases agree with TRBD1. Germline V gives CDR1 LNHDA, CDR2 SQIVND (reference sequence). V lost 6 bases to trimming and J lost 7 bases; unmatched junction nucleotides: 15. There are 15 residues in the CDR3. The CDR3 region is CASRGTALIPGEQYF. The CDR3 DNA is TGTGCCAGTAGGGGGACAGCTCTCATCCCAGGGGAGCAGTACTTC.

The rearrangement joins TRBV5-1 to TRBJ2-1, with D perhaps matching TRBD2 (6 bases). The CDR3 is made up of 15 amino acids. The germline CDR1 and CDR2 sequences are SGHRS and YFSETQ. Deletions cut 3 bases from V and 6 bases from J, with 16 bases between. This chain's CDR3 is CASSSRAGSFNEQFF. The CDR3 nucleotides are TGCGCCAGCAGCTCACGAGCGGGTTCGTTCAATGAGCAGTTCTTC.

This chain connects TRBV28 to TRBJ1-5; the match to TRBD1 covers 9 bases. Germline V gene data show CDR1 as MDHEN and CDR2 as SYDVKM. J gave up 2 bases and V 6 bases, and 14 bases lay outside the gene matches. This CDR3 contains 18 residues. The CDR3 loop reads CASSGPTGGEVGNQPQHF. The CDR3 coding sequence is TGTGCCAGCAGCGGACCGACAGGGGGGGAGGTTGGCAATCAGCCCCAGCATTTT.

The genes are TRBV5-4 and TRBJ1-6; 9 bases agree with TRBD1. There are 15 residues in the CDR3. V lost 4 bases to trimming and J lost 5 bases; unmatched junction nucleotides: 4. Per germline, CDR1 SGHNT and CDR2 YYREEE (reference sequence). CDR3 protein: CASSKRTGDNSPLHF. The CDR3 region has the DNA TGTGCCAGCAGCAAAAGGACAGGGGATAATTCACCCCTCCACTTT.

This clone has only one observation. This chain connects TRBV11-2 to TRBJ2-4; no clear D. Trimming removed 6 bases at V and 12 bases at J, with 12 bases between. CDR3 length: 11 amino acids. Per the germline V gene, CDR1 is SGHAT and CDR2 is FQNNGV. The CDR3 region has the DNA TGTGCCAGCAGTTTTGGCCTAGATCAGTACTTC. Protein product: CASSFGLDQYF.

This clone was found a few times. This chain's CDR3 is CASSGGQGGNNSPLHF. In DNA, the CDR3 is TGCGCCAGCAGCGGAGGACAGGGCGGAAATAATTCACCCCTCCACTTT. The chain joins TRBV5-1 to TRBJ1-6; TRBD1 agrees at 8 bases. Per the germline V gene, CDR1 is SGHRS and CDR2 is YFSETQ. With V trimmed by 4 bases and J by 5 bases, 8 bases remained unmatched. CDR3 length: 16 amino acids.

The chain couples TRBV27 to TRBJ1-1; maybe TRBD1 (6 bases). Germline assignment: CDR1 MNHEY and CDR2 SMNVEV (reference sequence). This CDR3 comprises 15 residues. V lost 0 bases and J 2 bases, leaving 10 bases between the germline ends. The CDR3: CASSLSKGVNTEAFF. DNA of the CDR3: TGTGCCAGCAGTTTATCGAAGGGGGTCAACACTGAAGCTTTCTTT.

This clone was found a few times. This rearrangement joins TRBV5-1 to TRBJ1-2; 10 nucleotides agree with TRBD1. The length of the CDR3 is 14 residues. Germline assignment: CDR1 SGHRS and CDR2 YFSETQ. J lost 6 bases, V lost 5 bases, and 7 bases had no gene match. The CDR3 protein is CASRFGQGGDGYTF. The CDR3 coding sequence is TGCGCCAGCAGATTCGGACAGGGGGGTGATGGCTACACCTTC.

The chain uses TRBV10-2 and TRBJ2-2; 7 bases match TRBD2. Per germline, CDR1 WSHSY and CDR2 SAAADI. This CDR3 spans 13 amino acids. The ends lost 2 bases at V and 6 bases at J; junction bases unmatched: 0. CDR3 sequence (DNA): TGCGCCAGCAGTGAGCGGGGGGCCGGGGAGCTGTTTTTT. Translation: CASSERGAGELFF.

The CDR3 DNA is TGTGCCAGCAGCGCCCAACAGGGAACTAATGAAAAACTGTTTTTT. Amino acid sequence: CASSAQQGTNEKLFF. This chain links TRBV2 with TRBJ1-4; D is perhaps TRBD1 (6 bases). Germline CDR1 and CDR2: SNHLY and FYNNEI. V was trimmed by 6 bases and J by 1 base, leaving 12 bases between them. The CDR3 has 15 residues.